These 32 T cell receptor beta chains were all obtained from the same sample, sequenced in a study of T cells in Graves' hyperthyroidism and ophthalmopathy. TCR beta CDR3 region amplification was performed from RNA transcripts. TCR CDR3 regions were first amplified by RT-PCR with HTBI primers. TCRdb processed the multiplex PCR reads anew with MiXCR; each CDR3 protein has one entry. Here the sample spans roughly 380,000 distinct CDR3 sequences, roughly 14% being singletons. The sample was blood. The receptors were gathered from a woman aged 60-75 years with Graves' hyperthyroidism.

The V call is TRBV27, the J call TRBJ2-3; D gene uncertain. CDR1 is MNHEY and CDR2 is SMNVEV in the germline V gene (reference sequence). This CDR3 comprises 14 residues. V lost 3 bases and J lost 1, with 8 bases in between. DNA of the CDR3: TGTGCCAGCAGTTTTAAGGGTCGCACAGATACGCAGTATTTT. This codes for CASSFKGRTDTQYF.

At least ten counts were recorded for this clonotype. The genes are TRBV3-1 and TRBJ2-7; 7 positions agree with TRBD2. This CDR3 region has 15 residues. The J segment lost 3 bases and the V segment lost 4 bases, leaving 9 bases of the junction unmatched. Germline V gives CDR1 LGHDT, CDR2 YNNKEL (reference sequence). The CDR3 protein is CASSRPSGGIYEQYF. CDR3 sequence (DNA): TGTGCCAGCAGCCGACCTAGCGGTGGGATCTACGAGCAGTACTTC.

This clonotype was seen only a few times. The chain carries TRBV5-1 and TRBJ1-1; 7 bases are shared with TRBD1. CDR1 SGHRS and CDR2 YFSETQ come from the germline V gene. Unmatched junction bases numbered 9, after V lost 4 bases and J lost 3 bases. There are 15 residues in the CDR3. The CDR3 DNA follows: TGCGCCAGCAGCGTGGGACAGCTAAGGGACACTGAAGCTTTCTTT. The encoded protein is CASSVGQLRDTEAFF.

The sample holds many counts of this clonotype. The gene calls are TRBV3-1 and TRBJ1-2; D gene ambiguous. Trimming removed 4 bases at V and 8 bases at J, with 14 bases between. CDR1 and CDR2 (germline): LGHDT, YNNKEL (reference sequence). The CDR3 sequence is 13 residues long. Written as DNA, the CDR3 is TGTGCCAGCAGCCCGGACGGAGGACGGGGCTACACCTTC. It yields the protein CASSPDGGRGYTF.

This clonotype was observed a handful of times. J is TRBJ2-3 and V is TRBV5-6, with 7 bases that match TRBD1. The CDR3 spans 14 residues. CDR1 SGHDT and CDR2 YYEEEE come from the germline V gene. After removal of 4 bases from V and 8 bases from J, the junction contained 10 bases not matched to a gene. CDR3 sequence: CASSGTVLSGTQYF. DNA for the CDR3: TGTGCCAGCAGCGGGACAGTTTTGTCCGGTACGCAGTATTTT.

CDR3 residues: CASSLFSAEVGDTQYF. The CDR3, as DNA: TGTGCCAGCAGCTTATTCTCCGCGGAGGTGGGAGATACGCAGTATTTT. The chain couples TRBV11-2 to TRBJ2-3; possibly TRBD2 for D (5 bases). Germline values: CDR1 SGHAT, CDR2 FQNNGV. Deletions cut 2 bases from V and 5 bases from J, with 17 bases between. CDR3 length: 16 amino acids.

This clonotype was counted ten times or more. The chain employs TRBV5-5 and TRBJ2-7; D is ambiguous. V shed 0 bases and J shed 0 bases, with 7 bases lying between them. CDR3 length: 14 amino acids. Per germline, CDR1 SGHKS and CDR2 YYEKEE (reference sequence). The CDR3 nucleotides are TGTGCCAGCAGCTTGGAACACAGCTCCTACGAGCAGTACTTC. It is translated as CASSLEHSSYEQYF. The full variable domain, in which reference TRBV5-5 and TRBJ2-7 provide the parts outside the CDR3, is DAGVTQSPTHLIKTRGQQVTLRCSPISGHKSVSWYQQVLGQGPQFIFQYYEKEERGRGNFPDRFSARQFPNYSSELNVNALLLGDSALYLCASSLEHSSYEQYFGPGTRLTVT.

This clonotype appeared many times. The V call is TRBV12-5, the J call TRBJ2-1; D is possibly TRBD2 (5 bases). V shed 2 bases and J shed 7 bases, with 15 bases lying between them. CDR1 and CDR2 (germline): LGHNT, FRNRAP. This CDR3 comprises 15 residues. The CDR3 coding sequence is TGTGCTAGTGGTTTGACAGAAGGTAGAGGGAATGAGCAGTTCTTC. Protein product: CASGLTEGRGNEQFF.

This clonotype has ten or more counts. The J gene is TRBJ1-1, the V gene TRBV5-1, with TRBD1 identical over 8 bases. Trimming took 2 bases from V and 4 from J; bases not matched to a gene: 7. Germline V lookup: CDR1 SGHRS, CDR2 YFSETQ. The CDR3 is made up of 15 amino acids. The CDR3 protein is CASSFQGAPGTEAFF. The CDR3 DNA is TGCGCCAGCAGCTTCCAGGGGGCGCCCGGCACTGAAGCTTTCTTT.

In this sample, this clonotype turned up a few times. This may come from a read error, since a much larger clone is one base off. The CDR3 nucleotides read TGTGCCAGCAGCTTCACGGCAACTAATGAAAAACTGCTTTTT. It translates to CASSFTATNEKLLF. V usage is TRBV11-2 and J usage is TRBJ1-4, with no clear D. Germline V gene sequence: CDR1 SGHAT, CDR2 FQNNGV. The CDR3 is 14 amino acids.

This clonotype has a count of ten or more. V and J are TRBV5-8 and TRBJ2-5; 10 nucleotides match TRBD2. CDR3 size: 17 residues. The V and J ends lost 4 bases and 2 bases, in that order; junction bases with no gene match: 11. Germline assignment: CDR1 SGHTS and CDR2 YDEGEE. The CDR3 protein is CASSLIVGTSVQETQYF. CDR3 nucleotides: TGTGCCAGCAGCCTCATCGTGGGGACTAGCGTACAAGAGACCCAGTACTTC. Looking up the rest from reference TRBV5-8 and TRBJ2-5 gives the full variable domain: EAGVTQSPTHLIKTRGQQATLRCSPISGHTSVYWYQQALGLGLQFLLWYDEGEERNRGNFPPRFSGRQFPNYSSELNVNALELEDSALYLCASSLIVGTSVQETQYFGPGTRLLVL.

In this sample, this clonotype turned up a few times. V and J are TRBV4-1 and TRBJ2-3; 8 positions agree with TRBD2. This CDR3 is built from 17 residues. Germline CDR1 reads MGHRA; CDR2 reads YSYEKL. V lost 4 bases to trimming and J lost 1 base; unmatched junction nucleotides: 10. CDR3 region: CASSRPGTSQGTDTQYF. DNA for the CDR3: TGCGCCAGCAGCCGTCCGGGGACTAGTCAAGGCACAGATACGCAGTATTTT.

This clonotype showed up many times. The CDR3 DNA sequence: TGTGCCAGCACCACCGTGGAGTTGAAAGCGGGACTAGCGGGAAGAGGGGCTTGGTACGATACGCAGTATTTT. Translating it yields CASTTVELKAGLAGRGAWYDTQYF. The rearrangement links TRBV7-9 to TRBJ2-3; 13 bases agree with TRBD2. V dropped 7 bases and J dropped 6; count of bases not matched to a gene: 34. This CDR3 contains 24 residues. Germline V gives CDR1 SEHNR, CDR2 FQNEAQ (reference sequence).

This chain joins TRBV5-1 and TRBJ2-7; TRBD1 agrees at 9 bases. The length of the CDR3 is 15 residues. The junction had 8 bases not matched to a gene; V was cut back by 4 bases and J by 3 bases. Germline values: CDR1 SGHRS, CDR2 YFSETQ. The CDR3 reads CASSAQGAPGYEQYF. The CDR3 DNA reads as TGCGCCAGCAGCGCACAGGGGGCCCCTGGCTACGAGCAGTACTTC.

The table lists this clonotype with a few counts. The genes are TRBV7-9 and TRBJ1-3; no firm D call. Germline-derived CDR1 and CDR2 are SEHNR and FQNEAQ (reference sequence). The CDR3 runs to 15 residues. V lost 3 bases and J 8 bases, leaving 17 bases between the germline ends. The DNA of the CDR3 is TGTGCCAGCAGCTTGTCTTTCGGGCAATGGGACACCATATATTTT. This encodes CASSLSFGQWDTIYF.

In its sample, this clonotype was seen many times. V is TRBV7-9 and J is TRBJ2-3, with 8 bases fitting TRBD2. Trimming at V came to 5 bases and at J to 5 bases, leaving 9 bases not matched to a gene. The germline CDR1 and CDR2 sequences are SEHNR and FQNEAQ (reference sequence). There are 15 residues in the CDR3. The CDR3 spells CASSPGSGSGDTQYF. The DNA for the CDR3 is TGTGCCAGCAGCCCAGGGAGCGGGAGTGGAGATACGCAGTATTTT.

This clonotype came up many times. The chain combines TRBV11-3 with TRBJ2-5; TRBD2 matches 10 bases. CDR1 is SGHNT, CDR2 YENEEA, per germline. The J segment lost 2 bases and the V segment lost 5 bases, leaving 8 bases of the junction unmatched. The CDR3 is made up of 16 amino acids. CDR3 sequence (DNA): TGTGCCAGCAGCGCCGGGACTAGCGACATTCAAGAGACCCAGTACTTC. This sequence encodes CASSAGTSDIQETQYF.

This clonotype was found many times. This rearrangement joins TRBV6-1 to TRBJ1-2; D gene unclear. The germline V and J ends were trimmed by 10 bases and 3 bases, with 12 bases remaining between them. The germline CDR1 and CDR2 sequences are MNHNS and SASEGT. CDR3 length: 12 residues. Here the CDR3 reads CATGKFDYGYTF. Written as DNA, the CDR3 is TGTGCCACCGGAAAGTTCGACTATGGCTACACCTTC.

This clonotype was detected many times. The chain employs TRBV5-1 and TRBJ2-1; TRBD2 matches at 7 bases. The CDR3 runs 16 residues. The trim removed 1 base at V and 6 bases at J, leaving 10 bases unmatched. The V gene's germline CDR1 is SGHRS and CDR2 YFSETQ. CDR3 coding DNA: TGCGCCAGCAGCTTGCAGGGCGCGGGAGTTATCAATGAGCAGTTCTTC. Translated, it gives CASSLQGAGVINEQFF.

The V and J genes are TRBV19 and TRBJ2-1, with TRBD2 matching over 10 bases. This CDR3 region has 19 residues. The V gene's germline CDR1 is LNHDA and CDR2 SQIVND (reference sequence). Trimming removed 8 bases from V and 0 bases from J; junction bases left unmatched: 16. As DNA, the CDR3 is TGTGCCAGTCAGCAAAACTCGGGACTAGCGCGGAGCTCCTACAATGAGCAGTTCTTC. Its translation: CASQQNSGLARSSYNEQFF. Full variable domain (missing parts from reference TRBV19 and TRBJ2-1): DGGITQSPKYLFRKEGQNVTLSCEQNLNHDAMYWYRQDPGQGLRLIYYSQIVNDFQKGDIAEGYSVSREKKESFPLTVTSAQKNPTAFYLCASQQNSGLARSSYNEQFFGPGTRLTVL.

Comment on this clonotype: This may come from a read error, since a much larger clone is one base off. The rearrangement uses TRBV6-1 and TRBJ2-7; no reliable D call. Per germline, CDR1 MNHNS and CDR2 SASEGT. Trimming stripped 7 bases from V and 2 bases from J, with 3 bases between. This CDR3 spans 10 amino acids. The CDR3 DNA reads TGTGCCAGCAATGCCTACGAGCAGTACTTC. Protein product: CASNAYEQYF.

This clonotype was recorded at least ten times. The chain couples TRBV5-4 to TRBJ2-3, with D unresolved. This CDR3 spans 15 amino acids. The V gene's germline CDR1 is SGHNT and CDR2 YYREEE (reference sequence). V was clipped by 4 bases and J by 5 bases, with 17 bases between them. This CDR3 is CASSAREAPRDTQYF. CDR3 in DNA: TGTGCCAGCAGCGCGCGCGAGGCCCCGCGAGATACGCAGTATTTT. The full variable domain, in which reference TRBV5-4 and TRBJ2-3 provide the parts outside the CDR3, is ETGVTQSPTHLIKTRGQQVTLRCSSQSGHNTVSWYQQALGQGPQFIFQYYREEENGRGNFPPRFSGLQFPNYSSELNVNALELDDSALYLCASSAREAPRDTQYFGPGTRLTVL.

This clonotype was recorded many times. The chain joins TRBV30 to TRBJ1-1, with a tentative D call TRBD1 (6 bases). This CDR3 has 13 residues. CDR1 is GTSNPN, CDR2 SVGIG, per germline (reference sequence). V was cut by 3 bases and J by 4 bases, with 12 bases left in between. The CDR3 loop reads CAWSPTRGTEAFF. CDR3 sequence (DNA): TGTGCCTGGAGCCCCACCAGGGGCACTGAAGCTTTCTTT. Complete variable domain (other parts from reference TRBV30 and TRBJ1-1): SQTIHQWPATLVQPVGSPLSLECTVEGTSNPNLYWYRQAAGRGLQLLFYSVGIGQISSEVPQNLSASRPQDRQFILSSKKLLLSDSGFYLCAWSPTRGTEAFFGQGTRLTVV.

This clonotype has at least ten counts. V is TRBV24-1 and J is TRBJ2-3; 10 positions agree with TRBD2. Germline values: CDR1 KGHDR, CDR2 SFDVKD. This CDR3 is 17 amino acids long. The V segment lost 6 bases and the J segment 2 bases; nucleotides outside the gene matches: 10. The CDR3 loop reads CATSPRRAGGYTDTQYF. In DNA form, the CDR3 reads TGTGCCACCAGTCCTCGACGAGCGGGAGGGTACACAGATACGCAGTATTTT.

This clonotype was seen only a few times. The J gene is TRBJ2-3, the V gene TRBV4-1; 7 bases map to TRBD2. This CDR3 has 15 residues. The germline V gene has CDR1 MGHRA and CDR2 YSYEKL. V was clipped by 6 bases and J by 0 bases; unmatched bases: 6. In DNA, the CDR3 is TGCGCCAGCAGTCCCAGCGGGGCCAGCACAGATACGCAGTATTTT. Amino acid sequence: CASSPSGASTDTQYF.

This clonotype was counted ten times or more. In nucleotides, the CDR3 is TGTGCCAGCAGCACCCGGACTAGCGGGATTTCCAATGAGCAGTTCTTC. Its translation: CASSTRTSGISNEQFF. The chain couples TRBV7-9 to TRBJ2-1, with 12 nucleotides matching TRBD2. V shed 5 bases, J shed 6 bases, and the junction held 8 bases outside the gene matches. CDR1 SEHNR and CDR2 FQNEAQ come from the germline V gene (reference sequence). This CDR3 comprises 16 residues.

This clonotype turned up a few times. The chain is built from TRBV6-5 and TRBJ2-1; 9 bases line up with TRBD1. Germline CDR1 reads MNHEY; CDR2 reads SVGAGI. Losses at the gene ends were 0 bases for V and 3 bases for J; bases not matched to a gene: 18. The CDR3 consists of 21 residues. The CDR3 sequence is CASSYSEEGTGKITRYNEQFF. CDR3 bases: TGTGCCAGCAGTTACTCGGAAGAAGGGACAGGGAAGATCACTCGCTACAATGAGCAGTTCTTC.

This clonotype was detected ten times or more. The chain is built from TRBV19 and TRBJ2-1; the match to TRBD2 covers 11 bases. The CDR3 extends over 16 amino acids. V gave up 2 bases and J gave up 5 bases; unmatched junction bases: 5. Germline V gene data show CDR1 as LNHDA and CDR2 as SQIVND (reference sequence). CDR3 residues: CASSILSGRVNNEQFF. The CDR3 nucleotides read TGTGCCAGTAGTATACTTAGCGGGAGGGTCAACAATGAGCAGTTCTTC.

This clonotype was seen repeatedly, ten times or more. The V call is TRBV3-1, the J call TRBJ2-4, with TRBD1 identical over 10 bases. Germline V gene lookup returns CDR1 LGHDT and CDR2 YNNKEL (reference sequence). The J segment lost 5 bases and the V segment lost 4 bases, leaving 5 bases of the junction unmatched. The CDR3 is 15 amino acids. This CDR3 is CASSRVGQGENIQYF. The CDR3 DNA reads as TGTGCCAGCAGCCGAGTAGGACAGGGGGAAAACATTCAGTACTTC.

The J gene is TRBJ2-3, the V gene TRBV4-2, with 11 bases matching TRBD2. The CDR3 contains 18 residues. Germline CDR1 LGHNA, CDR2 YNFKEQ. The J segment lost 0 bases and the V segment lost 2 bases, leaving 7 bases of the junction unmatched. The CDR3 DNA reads TGTGCCAGCAGCCAAACCGGGACTAGCGGCCCTAGCACAGATACGCAGTATTTT. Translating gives CASSQTGTSGPSTDTQYF.

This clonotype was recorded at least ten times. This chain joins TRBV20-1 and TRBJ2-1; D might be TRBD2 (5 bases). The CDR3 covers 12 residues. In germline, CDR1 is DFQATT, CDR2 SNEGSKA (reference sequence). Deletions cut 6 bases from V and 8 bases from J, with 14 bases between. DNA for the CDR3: TGCAGTGCAGTCCCACGGGGTTATGAGCAGTTCTTC. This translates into CSAVPRGYEQFF.

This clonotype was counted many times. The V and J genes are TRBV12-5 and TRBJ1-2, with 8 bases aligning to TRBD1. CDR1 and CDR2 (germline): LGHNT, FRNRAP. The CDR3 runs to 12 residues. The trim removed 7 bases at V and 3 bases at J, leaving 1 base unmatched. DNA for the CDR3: TGTGCTAGTGTACAGGGGGACTATGGCTACACCTTC. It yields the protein CASVQGDYGYTF.